This TCR beta chain originates from a study of T cells expressing NK-cell markers. The wider study: Within the sequenced cohort of eight donors, seven exhibited HCMV seropositivity and one was seronegative. Overall study results and limits: Each of about six donors carried dominant NKG2C+ clonotypes accounting for about 1.0-7.0% of CD8+ T cells. Expanded NKG2C+ T cell clones had unclear HCMV specificity.

This CDR3 is 14 amino acids long. Germline V CDR1 and CDR2: MDHEN, SYDVKM. A word on this clonotype: Its matching antigen is unknown.

UMIs accompanied the 5'RACE template switching by which TCR beta cDNA was made. TCRdb reprocessed the 5' RACE reads and stores each CDR3 protein as one record, lacking DNA. The sample yields about 260,000 distinct CDR3 sequences, of which the top ten take up around 0.4%. The rearrangement links TRBV28 to TRBJ1-6; the D gene TCRdb calls, TRBD1, cannot be checked with no DNA. The sample consisted of blood T cells: a sorted CD56 or NKG2C T cell subset, CD4+ or CD8+ T cells, or bulk PBMC T cells (not recorded which). The sequence was collected from a man aged 18 to 29 in good health. CDR3 residues: CASLQGFYNSPLHF. Drawing the rest from reference TRBV28 and TRBJ1-6, the complete variable domain is DVKVTQSSRYLVKRTGEKVFLECVQDMDHENMFWYRQDPGLGLRLIYFSYDVKMKEKGDIPEGYSVSREKKERFSLILESASTNQTSMYLCASLQGFYNSPLHFGNGTRLTVT.